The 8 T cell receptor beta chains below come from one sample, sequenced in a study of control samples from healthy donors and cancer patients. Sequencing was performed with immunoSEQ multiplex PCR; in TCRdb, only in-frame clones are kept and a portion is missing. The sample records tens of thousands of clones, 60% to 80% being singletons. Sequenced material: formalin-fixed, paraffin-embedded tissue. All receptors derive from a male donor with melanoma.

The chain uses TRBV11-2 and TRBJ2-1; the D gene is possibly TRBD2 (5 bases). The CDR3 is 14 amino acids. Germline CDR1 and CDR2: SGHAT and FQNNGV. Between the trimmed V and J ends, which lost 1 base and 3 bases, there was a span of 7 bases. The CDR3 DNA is TGTGCCAGCAGCTTAGTACGGGACTACAATGAGCAGTTCTTC. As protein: CASSLVRDYNEQFF.

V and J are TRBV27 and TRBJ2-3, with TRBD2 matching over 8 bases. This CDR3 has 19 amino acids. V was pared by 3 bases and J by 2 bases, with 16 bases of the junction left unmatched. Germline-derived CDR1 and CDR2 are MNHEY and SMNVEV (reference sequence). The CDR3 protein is CASSLPRTSGKSNTDTQYF. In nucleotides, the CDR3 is TGTGCCAGCAGTTTGCCCCGCACTAGCGGCAAGTCAAACACAGATACGCAGTATTTT.

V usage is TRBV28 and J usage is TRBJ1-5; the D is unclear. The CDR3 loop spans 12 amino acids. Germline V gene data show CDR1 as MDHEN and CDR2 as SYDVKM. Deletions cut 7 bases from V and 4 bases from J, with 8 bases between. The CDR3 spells CASNDPNQPQHF. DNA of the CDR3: TGTGCCAGCAATGACCCTAATCAGCCCCAGCATTTT.

DNA of the CDR3: TGTGCCAGTGCGCAGGGTCCTAATGAAAAACTGTTTTTT. This translates into CASAQGPNEKLFF. The chain combines TRBV19 with TRBJ1-4; D is perhaps TRBD1 (5 bases). Germline V gives CDR1 LNHDA, CDR2 SQIVND (reference sequence). The CDR3 runs 13 residues. V was pared by 8 bases and J by 3 bases, with 10 bases between. The full variable domain, its missing parts supplied by reference TRBV19 and TRBJ1-4, is DGGITQSPKYLFRKEGQNVTLSCEQNLNHDAMYWYRQDPGQGLRLIYYSQIVNDFQKGDIAEGYSVSREKKESFPLTVTSAQKNPTAFYLCASAQGPNEKLFFGSGTQLSVL.

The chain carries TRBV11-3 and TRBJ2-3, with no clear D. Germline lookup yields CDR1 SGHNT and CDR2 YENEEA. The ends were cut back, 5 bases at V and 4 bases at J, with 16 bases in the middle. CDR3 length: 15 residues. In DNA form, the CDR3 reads TGTGCCAGCAGCAAGGTAGGGCGCAAAGCAGATACGCAGTATTTT. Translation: CASSKVGRKADTQYF.

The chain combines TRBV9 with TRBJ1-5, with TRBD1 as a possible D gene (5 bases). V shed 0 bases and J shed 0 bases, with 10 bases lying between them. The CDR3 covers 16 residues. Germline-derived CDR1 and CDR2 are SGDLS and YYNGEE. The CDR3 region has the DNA TGTGCCAGCAGCGTAGGGGTCGGGGCTAGCAATCAGCCCCAGCATTTT. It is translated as CASSVGVGASNQPQHF.

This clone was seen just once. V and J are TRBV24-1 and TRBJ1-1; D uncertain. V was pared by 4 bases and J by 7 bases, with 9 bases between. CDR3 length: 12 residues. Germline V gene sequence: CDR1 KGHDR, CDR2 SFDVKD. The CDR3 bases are TGTGCCACCAGTGACCCCATCGGTGAAGCTTTCTTT. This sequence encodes CATSDPIGEAFF.

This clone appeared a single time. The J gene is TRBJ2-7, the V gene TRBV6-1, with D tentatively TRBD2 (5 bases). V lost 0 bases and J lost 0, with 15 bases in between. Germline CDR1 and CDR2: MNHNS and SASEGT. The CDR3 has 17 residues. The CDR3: CASSEAHGSGSSYEQYF. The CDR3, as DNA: TGTGCCAGCAGTGAAGCGCATGGAAGCGGATCCTCCTACGAGCAGTACTTC.